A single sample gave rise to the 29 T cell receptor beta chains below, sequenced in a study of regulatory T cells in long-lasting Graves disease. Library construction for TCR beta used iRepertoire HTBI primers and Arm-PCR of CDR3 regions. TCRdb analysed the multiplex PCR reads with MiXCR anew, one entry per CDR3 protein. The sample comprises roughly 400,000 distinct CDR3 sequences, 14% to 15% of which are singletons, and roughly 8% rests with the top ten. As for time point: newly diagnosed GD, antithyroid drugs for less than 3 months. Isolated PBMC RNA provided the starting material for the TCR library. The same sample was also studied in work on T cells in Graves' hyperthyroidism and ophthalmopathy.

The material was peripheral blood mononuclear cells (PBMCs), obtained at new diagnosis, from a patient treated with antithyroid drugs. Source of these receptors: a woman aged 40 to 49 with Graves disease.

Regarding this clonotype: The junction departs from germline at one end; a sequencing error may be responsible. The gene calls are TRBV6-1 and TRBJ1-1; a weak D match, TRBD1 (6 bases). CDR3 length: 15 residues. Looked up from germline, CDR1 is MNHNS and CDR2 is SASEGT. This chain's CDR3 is CASSYLGGANTGAFF. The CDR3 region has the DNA TGTGCCAGCAGTTACCTCGGGGGCGCGAACACTGGAGCTTTCTTT.

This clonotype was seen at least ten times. CDR3 DNA sequence: TGCAGCGCAACTCAAGGGGGGAGCTCCTACAATGAGCAGTTCTTC. It specifies CSATQGGSSYNEQFF. The rearrangement uses TRBV29-1 and TRBJ2-1; D assignment may be TRBD1 or TRBD2 (6 bases each). The V gene lost 7 bases and the J gene lost 0 bases, with 16 bases spanning the gap. The CDR3 runs to 15 residues. Germline loops: CDR1 SQVTM, CDR2 ANQGSEA.

The CDR3 region has the DNA TGCGCCAGCAGCTCACAGGACAGGGGAAATTCACCCCTCCACTTT. Protein: CASSSQDRGNSPLHF. This chain connects TRBV5-1 to TRBJ1-6, with 9 positions matching TRBD1. This CDR3 has 15 residues. Looked up from germline, CDR1 is SGHRS and CDR2 is YFSETQ. V shed 3 bases, J shed 7 bases, and the junction held 5 bases outside the gene matches.

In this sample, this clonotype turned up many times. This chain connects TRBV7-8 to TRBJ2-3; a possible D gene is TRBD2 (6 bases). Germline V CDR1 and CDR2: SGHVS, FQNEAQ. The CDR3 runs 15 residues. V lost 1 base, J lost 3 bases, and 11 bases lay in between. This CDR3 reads CASSLDQRVTDTQYF. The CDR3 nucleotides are TGTGCCAGCAGCTTAGATCAGCGGGTGACAGATACGCAGTATTTT. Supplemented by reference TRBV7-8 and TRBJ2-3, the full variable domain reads GAGVSQSPRYKVAKRGQDVALRCDPISGHVSLFWYQQALGQGPEFLTYFQNEAQLDKSGLPSDRFFAERPEGSVSTLKIQRTQQEDSAVYLCASSLDQRVTDTQYFGPGTRLTVL.

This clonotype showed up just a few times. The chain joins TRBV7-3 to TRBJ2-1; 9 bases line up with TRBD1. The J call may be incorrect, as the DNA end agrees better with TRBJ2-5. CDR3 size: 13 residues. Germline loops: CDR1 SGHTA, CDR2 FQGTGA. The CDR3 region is CASSPDRGSTQYF. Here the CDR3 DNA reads TGTGCCAGCAGCCCGGACAGGGGATCTACCCAGTACTTC.

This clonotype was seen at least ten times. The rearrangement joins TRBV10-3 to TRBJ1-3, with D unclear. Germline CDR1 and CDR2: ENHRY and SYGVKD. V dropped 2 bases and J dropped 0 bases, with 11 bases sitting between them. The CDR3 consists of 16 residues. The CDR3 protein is CAISENRRGSGNTIYF. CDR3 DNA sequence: TGTGCCATCAGTGAGAACCGACGGGGCTCTGGAAACACCATATATTTT.

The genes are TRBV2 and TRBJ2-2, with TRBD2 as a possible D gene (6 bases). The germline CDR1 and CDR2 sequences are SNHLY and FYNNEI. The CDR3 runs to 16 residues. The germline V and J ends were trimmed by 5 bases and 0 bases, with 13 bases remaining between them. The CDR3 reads CASSPFGTPNTGELFF. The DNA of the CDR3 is TGTGCCAGCAGTCCTTTCGGGACTCCGAACACCGGGGAGCTGTTTTTT.

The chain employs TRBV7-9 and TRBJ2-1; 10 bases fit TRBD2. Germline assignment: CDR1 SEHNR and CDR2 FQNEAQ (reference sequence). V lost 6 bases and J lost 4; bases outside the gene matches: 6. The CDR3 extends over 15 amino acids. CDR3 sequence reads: CASRSRLAGYNEQFF. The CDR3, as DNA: TGTGCCAGCAGATCCCGACTAGCGGGTTACAATGAGCAGTTCTTC.

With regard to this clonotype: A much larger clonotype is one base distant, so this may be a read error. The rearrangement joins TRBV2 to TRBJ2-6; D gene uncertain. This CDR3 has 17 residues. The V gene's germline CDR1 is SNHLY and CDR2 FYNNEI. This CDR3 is CTSTTWGTDSGANVLTF. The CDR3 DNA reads TGTACCAGCACCACCTGGGGTACAGACTCTGGGGCCAACGTCCTGACTTTC. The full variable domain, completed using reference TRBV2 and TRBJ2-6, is EPEVTQTPSHQVTQMGQEVILRCVPISNHLYFYWYRQILGQKVEFLVSFYNNEISEKSEIFDDQFSVERPDGSNFTLKIRSTKLEDSAMYFCTSTTWGTDSGANVLTFGAGSRLTVL.

In nucleotides, the CDR3 is TGTGCCAGCAGCTTGCTAACCGGGAGGATAGGAGATACGCAGTATTTT. Its translation: CASSLLTGRIGDTQYF. The chain joins TRBV5-8 to TRBJ2-3, with TRBD2 identical over 7 bases. V lost 1 base to trimming and J lost 5 bases; unmatched junction nucleotides: 10. The CDR3 spans 16 residues. Germline loops: CDR1 SGHTS, CDR2 YDEGEE.

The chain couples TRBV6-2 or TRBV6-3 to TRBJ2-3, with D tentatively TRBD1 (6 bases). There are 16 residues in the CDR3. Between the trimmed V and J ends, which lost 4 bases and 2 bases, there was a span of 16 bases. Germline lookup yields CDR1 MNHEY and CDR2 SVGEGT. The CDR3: CASSSAGADPTDTQYF. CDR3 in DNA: TGTGCCAGCAGTTCTGCAGGGGCGGACCCCACAGATACGCAGTATTTT.

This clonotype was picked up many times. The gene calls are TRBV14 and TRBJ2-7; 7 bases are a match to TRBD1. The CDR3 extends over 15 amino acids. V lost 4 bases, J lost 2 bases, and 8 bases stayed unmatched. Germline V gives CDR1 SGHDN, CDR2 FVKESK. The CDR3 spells CASSPDRTSPYEQYF. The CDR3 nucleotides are TGTGCCAGCAGCCCGGACAGGACCTCGCCCTACGAGCAGTACTTC.

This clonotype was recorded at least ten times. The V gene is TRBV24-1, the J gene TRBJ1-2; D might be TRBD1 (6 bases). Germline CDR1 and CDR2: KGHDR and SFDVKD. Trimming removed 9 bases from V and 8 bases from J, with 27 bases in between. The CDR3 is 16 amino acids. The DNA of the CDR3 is TGTGCCACCCGGAGCGAAAAACAGGGAATCGCGGGCGGCTACACCTTC. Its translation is CATRSEKQGIAGGYTF.

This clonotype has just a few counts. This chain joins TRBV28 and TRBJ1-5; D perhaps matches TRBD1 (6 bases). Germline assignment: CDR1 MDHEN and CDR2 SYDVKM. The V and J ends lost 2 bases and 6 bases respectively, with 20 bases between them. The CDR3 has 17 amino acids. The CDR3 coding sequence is TGTGCCAGCAGTTTAGGCGGGGGGGCAGGGATCAGTCAGCCCCAGCATTTT. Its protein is CASSLGGGAGISQPQHF.

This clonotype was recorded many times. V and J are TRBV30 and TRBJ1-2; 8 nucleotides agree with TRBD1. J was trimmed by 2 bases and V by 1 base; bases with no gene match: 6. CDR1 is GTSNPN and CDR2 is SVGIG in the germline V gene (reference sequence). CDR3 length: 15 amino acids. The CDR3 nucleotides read TGTGCCTGGAGTGGGACAGGGCGCGAGAACTATGGCTACACCTTC. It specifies CAWSGTGRENYGYTF.

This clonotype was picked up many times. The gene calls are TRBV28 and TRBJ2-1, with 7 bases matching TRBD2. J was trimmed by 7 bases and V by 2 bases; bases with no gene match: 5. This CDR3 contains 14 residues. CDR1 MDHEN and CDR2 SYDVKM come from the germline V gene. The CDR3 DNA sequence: TGTGCCAGCAGTTTAGGGAGGGGAGTGAATGAGCAGTTCTTC. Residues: CASSLGRGVNEQFF.

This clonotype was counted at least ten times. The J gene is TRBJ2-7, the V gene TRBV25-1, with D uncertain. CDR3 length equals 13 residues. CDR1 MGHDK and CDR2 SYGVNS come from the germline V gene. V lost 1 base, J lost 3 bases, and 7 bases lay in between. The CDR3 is CASSESNSYEQYF. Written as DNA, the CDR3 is TGTGCCAGCAGTGAATCCAACAGCTACGAGCAGTACTTC.

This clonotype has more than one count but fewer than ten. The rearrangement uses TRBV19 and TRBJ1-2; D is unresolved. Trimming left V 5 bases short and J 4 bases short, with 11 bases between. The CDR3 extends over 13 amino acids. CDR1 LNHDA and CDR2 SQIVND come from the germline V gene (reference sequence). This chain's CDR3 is CASSPERFYGYTF. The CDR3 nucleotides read TGTGCCAGTAGTCCGGAAAGATTCTATGGCTACACCTTC. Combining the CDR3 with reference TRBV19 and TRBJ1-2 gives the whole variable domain DGGITQSPKYLFRKEGQNVTLSCEQNLNHDAMYWYRQDPGQGLRLIYYSQIVNDFQKGDIAEGYSVSREKKESFPLTVTSAQKNPTAFYLCASSPERFYGYTFGSGTRLTVV.

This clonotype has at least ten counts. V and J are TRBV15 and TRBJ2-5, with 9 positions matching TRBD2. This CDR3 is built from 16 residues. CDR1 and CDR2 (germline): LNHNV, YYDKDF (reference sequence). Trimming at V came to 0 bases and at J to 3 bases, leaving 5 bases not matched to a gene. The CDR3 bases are TGTGCCACCAGCAGAGAGTGGGCTAGCGGGAAAGAGACCCAGTACTTC. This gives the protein CATSREWASGKETQYF.

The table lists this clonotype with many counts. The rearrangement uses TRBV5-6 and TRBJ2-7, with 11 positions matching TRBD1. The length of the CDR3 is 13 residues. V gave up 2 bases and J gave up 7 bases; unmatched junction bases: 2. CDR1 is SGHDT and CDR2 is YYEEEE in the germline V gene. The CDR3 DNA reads TGTGCCAGCAGCTTCGGGACAGGGGGTGAGCAGTACTTC. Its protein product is CASSFGTGGEQYF.

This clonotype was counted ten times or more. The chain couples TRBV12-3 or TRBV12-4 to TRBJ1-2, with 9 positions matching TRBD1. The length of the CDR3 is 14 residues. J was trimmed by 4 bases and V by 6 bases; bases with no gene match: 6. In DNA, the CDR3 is TGTGCCAGCAGAGAAGGACAGGGGCTCTATGGCTACACCTTC. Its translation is CASREGQGLYGYTF.

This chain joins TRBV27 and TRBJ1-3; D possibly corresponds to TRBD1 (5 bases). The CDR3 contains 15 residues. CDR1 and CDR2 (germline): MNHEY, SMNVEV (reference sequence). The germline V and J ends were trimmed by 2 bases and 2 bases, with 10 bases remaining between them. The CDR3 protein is CASSLQGTAGNTIYF. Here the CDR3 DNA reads TGTGCCAGCAGTTTACAGGGTACAGCTGGAAACACCATATATTTT.

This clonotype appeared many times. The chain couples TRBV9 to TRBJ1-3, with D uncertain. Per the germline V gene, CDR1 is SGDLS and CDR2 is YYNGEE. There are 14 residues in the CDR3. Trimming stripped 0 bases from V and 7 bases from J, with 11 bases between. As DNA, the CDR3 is TGTGCCAGCAGCGTAGGACAAGGAGGGAACACCATATATTTT. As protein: CASSVGQGGNTIYF.

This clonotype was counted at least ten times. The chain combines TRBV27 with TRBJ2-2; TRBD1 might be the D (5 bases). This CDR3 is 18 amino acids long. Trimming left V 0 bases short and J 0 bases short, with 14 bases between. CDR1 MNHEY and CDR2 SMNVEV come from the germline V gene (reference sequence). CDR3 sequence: CASSLSPGQGANTGELFF. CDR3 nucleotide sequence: TGTGCCAGCAGTTTATCCCCTGGGCAGGGCGCGAACACCGGGGAGCTGTTTTTT.

CDR3 in amino acids: CASSSTGSYQPQHF. The CDR3 nucleotides are TGTGCCAGCAGTTCGACAGGGAGCTATCAGCCCCAGCATTTT. This chain connects TRBV28 to TRBJ1-5; 7 bases align to TRBD1. The CDR3 runs to 14 residues. After removal of 4 bases from V and 5 bases from J, the junction contained 5 bases not matched to a gene. CDR1 MDHEN and CDR2 SYDVKM come from the germline V gene.

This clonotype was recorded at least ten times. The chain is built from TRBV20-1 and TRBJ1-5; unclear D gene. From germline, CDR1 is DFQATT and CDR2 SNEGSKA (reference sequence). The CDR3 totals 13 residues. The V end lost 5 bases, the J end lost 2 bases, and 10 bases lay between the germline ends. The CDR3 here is CSAGQKGNQPQHF. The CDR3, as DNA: TGCAGTGCTGGCCAGAAGGGCAATCAGCCCCAGCATTTT.

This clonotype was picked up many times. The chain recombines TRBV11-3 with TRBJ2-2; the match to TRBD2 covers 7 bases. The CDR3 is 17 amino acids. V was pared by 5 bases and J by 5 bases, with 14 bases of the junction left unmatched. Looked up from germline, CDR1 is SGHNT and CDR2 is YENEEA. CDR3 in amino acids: CASSPRVAGVGTGELFF. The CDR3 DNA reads TGTGCCAGCAGCCCCCGAGTTGCGGGAGTAGGGACCGGGGAGCTGTTTTTT.

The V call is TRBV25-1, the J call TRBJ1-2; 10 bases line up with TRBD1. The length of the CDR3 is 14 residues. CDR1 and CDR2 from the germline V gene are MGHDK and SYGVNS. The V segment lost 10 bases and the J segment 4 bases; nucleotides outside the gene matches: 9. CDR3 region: CATAGTGAAYGYTF. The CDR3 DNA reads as TGTGCCACCGCCGGGACAGGGGCTGCCTATGGCTACACCTTC.

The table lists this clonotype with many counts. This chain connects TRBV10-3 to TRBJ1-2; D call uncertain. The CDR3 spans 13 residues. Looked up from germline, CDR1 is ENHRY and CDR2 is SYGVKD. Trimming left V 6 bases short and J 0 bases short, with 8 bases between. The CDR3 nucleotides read TGTGCCATCAGCCAAGGGACTAACTATGGCTACACCTTC. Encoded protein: CAISQGTNYGYTF.